This T cell receptor beta chain came from a study of CD8+ T cells in alopecia areata (dated by TCRdb to 2016 to 2019). Turning to the overall study: The treated patients, all with moderate-to-severe alopecia areata, were enrolled in an open-label pilot trial of oral tofacitinib given at 5 to 10 mg twice daily. Tofacitinib-treated patients had biopsies at baseline and at 4 and 24 weeks of treatment, with a later scalp biopsy in several patients. TCRbeta CDR3 regions were amplified by immunoSEQ multiplex PCR with 35 Vbeta forward and 13 Jbeta reverse primers. In both human patients and the C3H/HeJ mouse model, the study applied high-throughput TCRbeta sequencing to look at T cell clonal expansion in alopecia areata. In humans, TCRbeta sequencing was performed on scalp tissue and on sorted CD4+ and CD8+ peripheral blood T cells from healthy controls and from patients with patchy or totalis/universalis alopecia areata. The SALT score, which quantifies the percentage of affected scalp surface area, was used to measure disease severity in treated patients. Tofacitinib was given for 6 to 18 months, followed by 6 months of follow-up off drug to assess delayed response and recurrence. Scalp clonality was compared across normal scalp (n=4), patchy alopecia areata scalp (n=8), and alopecia totalis/universalis scalp (n=8). RNA was extracted with the PAXgene miRNA kit for fixed scalp, the miRNeasy kit for PBMCs, and the RNeasy kit for mouse skin.

Receptors were amplified or captured by the immunoSEQ multiplex PCR assay. RNA was extracted from all samples and reverse transcribed into cDNA, which served as template for TCR sequencing. SuperScript III was used for first-strand cDNA synthesis, primed with a 2:1 mix of oligo-dT and random hexamers. Amplification bias was assessed with a synthetic immune receptor repertoire, and residual bias was removed computationally. Concerning the study's data processing: Raw reads were preprocessed for error removal, and CDR3 was defined according to IMGT conventions as running from the conserved cysteine to phenylalanine. To get clonality, Shannon entropy was normalized by log2 of the number of productive unique TCRs and the result was subtracted from 1. Whether scalp clones were CD4 or CD8 was inferred by matching scalp TCRbeta sequences against CD4 and CD8 repertoires sorted from blood. What TCRdb holds here is the immuneACCESS table cut down to in-frame rearrangements. Part of the clones is not present; checked against another copy, under half of the missing clones reflect an unresolved V gene, and the others are unexplained. Clone size and the V and J calls come from that table; the DNA yielded D and trimming. This sample has 120,000 or so clones in its table, and approximately 60% of those were observed once. The ten largest clones add up to 4.5% to 6% of the sample.

Study-wide findings and limitations: Because the treated cohort was small and had only one nonresponder, larger studies are needed to examine links between baseline CD8+ expansion and response. Tofacitinib significantly lowered scalp clonality and the number of expanded CD8+ clones among the top 100 scalp clones. Many expanded lesional clones were found to persist in scalp and blood during tofacitinib treatment, and relapse after treatment cessation may be partly explained by this persistence. Compared with normal scalp, lesional scalp, particularly in alopecia totalis/universalis, had higher clonality and more expanded CD8+ clones, which suggests antigenic drive. Scalp TCR repertoire analysis is complicated because resident alphabeta T cells in normal human skin are also sequenced, whereas mouse skin is dominated by gammadelta T cells. Shared TCR sequences between patients were less evident than in mice, which may be partly attributable to HLA diversity in the patient population.

Comment on this clone: It lacks a known antigen. Base qualities are not at hand, and no much larger clone is one base apart.

Between the V and J ends, shortened by 4 bases and 2 bases respectively, the junction contains 11 bases. The germline V gene (reference sequence) supplies CDR1 GTSNPN and CDR2 SVGIG. Measured from the cysteine to the phenylalanine, the CDR3 is 13 residues long. Only the CDR3 region is kept as DNA, spanning 39 bases read in frame from base 1. This specimen's time point label, per the study, means: 4 weeks on oral tofacitinib. The treatment or condition label for this specimen denotes: oral pan-JAK inhibitor, 5-10 mg twice daily. From alopecia areata patients, peripheral blood was collected along with lesional scalp punch biopsies. PBMCs were isolated by density centrifugation and stained for CD3, CD4 and CD8, and CD4+ and CD8+ T cells were sorted on a FACSAria.

Recombination joined TRBV30 with TRBJ1-1; a tentative D match to TRBD1 spans 5 bases. This specimen consisted of CD4+ T cells sorted from blood, obtained at week 4, from a patient treated with tofacitinib. The receptor's source is a human donor with alopecia areata. The DNA sequence is given as TGTGCCTGGACTTCAGGGTTTAACACTGAAGCTTTCTTT. This encodes CAWTSGFNTEAFF.